This T cell receptor (beta chain) was found in a study of shared clonotypes between healthy human individuals. From germline, CDR1 is DFQATT and CDR2 SNEGSKA (reference sequence). V gave up 4 bases and J gave up 5 bases, with 9 bases separating them. The CDR3 totals 11 residues. The authors ran the assay at deep level. The data were produced by immunoSEQ multiplex PCR, yet TCRdb's version contains in-frame clones alone and is incomplete. The sample has hundreds of thousands of clones; 70% to 80% are singletons. It was about 100 million PBMCs that unsorted samples used for genomic DNA. The TCR comes from a woman aged 40-49 years in good health. Some clones in this sample may be carry-over from other donors' samples. This rearrangement joins TRBV20-1 to TRBJ2-7, with D possibly TRBD2 on 5 matching bases. Sequencing was carried out using PBMCs. In DNA form, the CDR3 reads TGCAGTGCTACGATAGCGAACGAGCAGTACTTC. This encodes CSATIANEQYF.